This record concerns one T cell receptor beta chain sequence. Some clones are missing from TCRdb's copy, which holds only in-frame ones; the method was immunoSEQ multiplex PCR. The profile shows about 2.2 million clones, 93% of them singletons. The source of the sample is a study of shared clonotypes between healthy human individuals. Naive CD8 cells lacked CD45RO and underwent positive selection for CCR7, leaving out terminally differentiated effector memory CD45RA+ cells. Germline assignment: CDR1 LNHNV and CDR2 YYDKDF (reference sequence). Germline trimming cut 1 base from V and 0 bases from J; bases unmatched to any gene: 3. CDR3 length equals 16 residues.

The sequenced sample consisted of naive CD8+ T cells from PBMCs. The source is a man aged 18 to 29 in good health. Some clones in this sample may be carry-over from other donors' samples. The V and J genes are TRBV15 and TRBJ2-1, with TRBD2 identical over 7 bases. CDR3 sequence: CATSRALADSYNEQFF. DNA of the CDR3: TGTGCCACCAGCAGAGCGCTAGCGGACTCCTACAATGAGCAGTTCTTC.